Given below is one T cell receptor beta chain in context. Its antigen is still unknown. The data belong to a study of T-cell reconstitution after alpha-beta-depleted transplantation in children. Overall study findings and caveats: The main origin of T-cell counts and diversity one year after transplant was newly produced T cells. High day-60 TCRbeta diversity in some patients came from surviving recipient T cells and thymic progenitors. Several hundred expanded graft clones reportedly gave rise to the alpha-beta T cells present about two months after transplant.

The library targeted TCRbeta and was prepared with unique molecular identifiers. Via MiXCR, TCRdb re-called the PCR reads, giving one row per CDR3 protein. The table includes approximately 490,000 distinct CDR3 sequences, under 12% detected once. This CDR3 is 15 amino acids long. CDR1 MNHEY and CDR2 SMNVEV come from the germline V gene (reference sequence). V gave up 0 bases and J gave up 3 bases; unmatched junction bases: 4. The sequencing used PBMCs, collected before TCRalphabeta/CD19-depleted stem cell transplant. The genes are TRBV27 and TRBJ1-2; TRBD1 matches at 7 bases. This sequence was found in a child aged 2-15 years with inherited bone marrow failure, due to receive a stem cell transplant. The CDR3: CASSLSPGGDYGYTF. The CDR3 coding sequence is TGTGCCAGCAGTTTATCCCCAGGGGGTGACTATGGCTACACCTTC.